The present T cell receptor beta chain was sequenced within a study of OX40 agonist ivuxolimab in advanced cancers. Overall study: The dose-escalation cohort was about 87% male, with a mean age of 60 years, ranging roughly 20 to 90.

The germline gives CDR1 SEHNR, CDR2 FQNEAQ (reference sequence). This CDR3 contains 13 residues. V shed 5 bases and J shed 8 bases, with 13 bases lying between them. The data were produced by immunoSEQ multiplex PCR, yet TCRdb's version contains in-frame clones alone and is incomplete. The table includes about 64,000 clones, roughly four fifths detected once. Sequencing was performed on CD4+ or CD8+ T cells sorted from blood, taken in a trial of the OX40 agonist ivuxolimab. This TCR came from an adult with an advanced solid tumor such as melanoma, head and neck, liver or kidney cancer. This chain joins TRBV7-9 and TRBJ1-3; the D gene is possibly TRBD1 (6 bases). The CDR3 loop is CASSPEQGHTIYF. In nucleotides, the CDR3 is TGTGCCAGCAGCCCCGAACAGGGCCACACCATATATTTT.